This T cell receptor (beta chain) is from a study of blood T cell repertoires in COVID-19. Study information: Specimens from acute and convalescent COVID-19 originated in the United States, Italy and Spain. PBMCs, B-cell-depleted T cells, or T cells provided the cDNA or gDNA that made up the material.

CDR1 and CDR2 (germline): MNHEY, SVGAGI. The CDR3 runs to 15 residues. J was trimmed by 7 bases and V by 0 bases; bases with no gene match: 2. Per the original data handling: Researchers report that nucleated cell counts were estimated from reference gene primer amplification. The repertoire was sequenced with immunoSEQ multiplex PCR; TCRdb's copy has only in-frame clones and lacks some. From that table come the V and J calls and clone size; the DNA was used to work out D and trimming. Here the sample spans around 150,000 clones, 65% to 90% being singletons. V is TRBV6-5 and J is TRBJ1-6; 8 positions agree with TRBD1. This clonotype was sampled from a woman in her sixties with active or convalescent COVID-19. What was sequenced was peripheral blood. CDR3 sequence: CASSYSRTGNSPLHF. The DNA for the CDR3 is TGTGCCAGCAGTTACTCCCGGACAGGGAATTCACCCCTCCACTTT.